This T cell receptor (beta chain) was captured by sequencing in a study of T cell repertoires in aging, cancer and after chemotherapy. Study-wide background: Approximately 9 million TCR reads made up the full dataset.

Worth noting for this clonotype: Its antigen is as yet unknown. An end of the junction does not agree with germline; a read error may underlie this.

Study results and limitations: In each cancer cohort, median generation probability increased across chemotherapy, suggesting thymic output rebounded. Compared with age-matched healthy donors, untreated hematological or solid cancer patients showed higher blood TCR clonality.

Amplification of TCR beta used genomic DNA extracted from peripheral blood. TRB rearrangements spanning V, D and J were amplified using mixed TRB-A/B primers. TCRdb independently ran MiXCR on the multiplex PCR reads; one entry per CDR3 protein. The sample yields some 8,000 distinct CDR3 sequences, about 32% seen once. The germline V gene encodes CDR1 DFQATT and CDR2 SNEGSKA (reference sequence). The CDR3 length is 14 residues. The TCR was taken from a human donor in good health. The source material was blood. The rearrangement uses TRBV20-1 and TRBJ2-2; the D gene is possibly TRBD1 (5 bases). The CDR3 region is CSARDPQGAGELFF. The CDR3 DNA reads as TGCAGTGCTCGAGACCCGCAGGGCGCCGGGGAGCTGTTTTTT.